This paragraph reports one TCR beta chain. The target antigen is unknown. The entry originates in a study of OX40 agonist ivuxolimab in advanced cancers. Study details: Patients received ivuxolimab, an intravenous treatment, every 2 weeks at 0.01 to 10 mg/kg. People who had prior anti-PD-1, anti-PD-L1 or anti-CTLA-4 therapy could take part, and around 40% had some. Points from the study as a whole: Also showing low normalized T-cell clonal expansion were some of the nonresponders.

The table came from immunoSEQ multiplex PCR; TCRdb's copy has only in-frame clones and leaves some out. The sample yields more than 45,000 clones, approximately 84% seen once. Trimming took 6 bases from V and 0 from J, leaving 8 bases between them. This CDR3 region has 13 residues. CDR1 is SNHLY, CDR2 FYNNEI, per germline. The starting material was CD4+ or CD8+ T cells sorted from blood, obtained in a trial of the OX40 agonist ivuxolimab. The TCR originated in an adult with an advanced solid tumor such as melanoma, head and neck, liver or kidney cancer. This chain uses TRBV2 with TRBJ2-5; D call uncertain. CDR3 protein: CASRAVYQETQYF. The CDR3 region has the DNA TGTGCCAGCAGGGCAGTGTACCAAGAGACCCAGTACTTC.